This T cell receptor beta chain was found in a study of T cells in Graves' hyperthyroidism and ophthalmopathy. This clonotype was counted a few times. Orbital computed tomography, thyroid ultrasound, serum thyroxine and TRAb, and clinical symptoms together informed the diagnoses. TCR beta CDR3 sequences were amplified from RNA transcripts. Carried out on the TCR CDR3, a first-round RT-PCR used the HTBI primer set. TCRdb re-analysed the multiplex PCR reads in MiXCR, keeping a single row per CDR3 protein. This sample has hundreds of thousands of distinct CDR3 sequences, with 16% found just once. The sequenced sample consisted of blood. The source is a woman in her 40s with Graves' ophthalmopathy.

CDR3 bases: TGTGCCAGCAGTTTCCAACTGGGAGAGACCCAGTACTTC. Residues: CASSFQLGETQYF. The V gene is TRBV6-2 or TRBV6-3, the J gene TRBJ2-5, with unresolved D. The CDR3 loop spans 13 amino acids. Germline loops: CDR1 MNHEY, CDR2 SVGEGT. Trimming stripped 4 bases from V and 4 bases from J, with 10 bases between.